This record concerns one T cell receptor beta chain sequence. Antigen: not known. The data originate from a study of T cell responses to AZD1222 COVID-19 vaccine. Study summary: Pooling covered second doses at about 4 or about 12 weeks. General study findings and limits: Targeting of unmutated variant regions was reportedly seen in nearly half of spike-specific TCRs.

TCRdb keeps only in-frame clones here, not all; method: immunoSEQ multiplex PCR. Of 100,000 or so clones listed, approximately 90% were seen once; the top ten hold 1.3%. V was clipped by 3 bases and J by 9 bases; unmatched bases: 6. The CDR3 is 13 residues long. The sequencing here drew on peripheral blood, taken on day 0 of AZD1222 vaccination. The V gene is TRBV12-3 or TRBV12-4, the J gene TRBJ2-5; 8 nucleotides align to TRBD2. The receptor was derived from an adult in good health. The CDR3 reads CASSFDGGASQYF. The CDR3 nucleotides are TGTGCCAGCAGTTTTGACGGGGGGGCCTCCCAGTACTTC.